This record concerns one TCR beta chain sequence. This sample was taken from a study of blood T cell repertoires in COVID-19. Germline V gene lookup returns CDR1 MNHEY and CDR2 SVGAGI. This CDR3 is built from 14 residues. Deletions cut 6 bases from V and 0 bases from J, with 9 bases between. The protocol was immunoSEQ multiplex PCR, while the TCRdb copy is restricted to in-frame clones and leaves out a portion. The sample has around 250,000 clones; approximately 84% are singletons. The V call is TRBV6-5, the J call TRBJ1-3; D may be TRBD1 (5 bases). The receptor was isolated from a human donor in a cohort sampled during active COVID-19. The sample was peripheral blood. The chain's CDR3 is CASSPGISGNTIYF. For the CDR3, the DNA is TGTGCCAGCAGCCCAGGGATCTCTGGAAACACCATATATTTT.